The 18 T cell receptor beta chains reported below all come from one sample, sequenced in a study of metastatic and nonmetastatic thyroid tumors. Until they underwent thyroid surgery, no patient had received any treatment. TCRdb ran MiXCR on the PCR reads. This table holds roughly 90,000 clones, about 16% found once. Sequencing was performed on blood. The source of these receptors is a female donor with papillary thyroid cancer or a benign thyroid nodule (not recorded which). Some clones in this sample may be carry-over from other donors' samples.

This clone was observed a few times. Its ends do not fully match the called genes, so a read error is possible. The J gene is TRBJ1-5, the V gene TRBV28; D remains unclear. CDR1 is MDHEN, CDR2 SYDVKM, per germline. This CDR3 has 14 residues. CDR3 nucleotide sequence: TGTGCCAGCAGTTTATTACAAGATAATCAGCACCAGCATTTT. As protein: CASSLLQDNQHQHF.

This clone was counted ten times or more. The chain joins TRBV9 to TRBJ1-1; tentative D call: TRBD1 (6 bases). CDR3 length: 17 residues. V shed 4 bases and J shed 3 bases, with 22 bases lying between them. Germline V gene sequence: CDR1 SGDLS, CDR2 YYNGEE. The CDR3, as DNA: TGTGCCAGCAGCACCCCTTTTGGGGCAGGGGCGGACACTGAAGCTTTCTTT. Its protein is CASSTPFGAGADTEAFF.

This clone was detected many times. The chain joins TRBV18 to TRBJ2-1, with D maybe TRBD1 (5 bases). CDR3 length equals 13 residues. Trimming cost V 3 bases and J 8 bases, with 11 bases left between them. Germline CDR1 reads KGHSH; CDR2 reads LQKENI. The chain's CDR3 is CASSPVGVDEQFF. The CDR3 DNA reads TGTGCCAGCTCACCTGTAGGGGTGGATGAGCAGTTCTTC.

This clone was observed a few times. A much more abundant neighbour one base away suggests this may be a read error. The chain uses TRBV18 and TRBJ2-5; possibly TRBD1 for D (5 bases). This CDR3 has 16 amino acids. The V gene's germline CDR1 is KGHSH and CDR2 LQKENI. This CDR3 reads CASSPLRTRDQEAQYF. CDR3 DNA: TGTGCCAGCTCACCACTCAGGACACGAGACCAAGAGGCCCAGTACTTC.

The sample holds many counts of this clone. The gene calls are TRBV7-9 and TRBJ2-7; D gene unclear. CDR1 SEHNR and CDR2 FQNEAQ come from the germline V gene (reference sequence). This CDR3 is built from 12 residues. The V gene lost 1 base and the J gene lost 7 bases, with 8 bases spanning the gap. CDR3 residues: CASSLGRREQYF. DNA of the CDR3: TGTGCCAGCAGCTTAGGCAGAAGGGAGCAGTACTTC.

The sample holds many counts of this clone. The chain combines TRBV20-1 with TRBJ1-2, with D uncertain. This CDR3 is 12 amino acids long. Germline loops: CDR1 DFQATT, CDR2 SNEGSKA (reference sequence). V was trimmed by 4 bases and J by 3 bases, leaving 9 bases between them. In nucleotides, the CDR3 is TGCAGTGCTACACCTAGCCACTATGGCTACACCTTC. Its translation: CSATPSHYGYTF.

This clone has just a few counts. The junction differs from germline at one of its ends, possibly a read error. The chain links TRBV28 to TRBJ2-4; 8 bases fit TRBD2. Germline-derived CDR1 and CDR2 are MDHEN and SYDVKM. The CDR3 length is 14 residues. The CDR3 reads CASSLSGSQNIKYF. In DNA, the CDR3 is TGTGCCAGCAGTCTCAGCGGGAGCCAAAACATTAAGTACTTC.

The chain joins TRBV7-2 to TRBJ2-2; the match to TRBD2 covers 8 bases. This CDR3 has 15 residues. Losses at the gene ends were 11 bases for V and 2 bases for J; bases not matched to a gene: 10. Germline V lookup: CDR1 SGHTA, CDR2 FQGNSA. Here the CDR3 DNA reads TGTGCCGGTGACCTTAGCGGGATTAACACCGGGGAGCTGTTTTTT. Amino acid sequence: CAGDLSGINTGELFF.

This clone was seen ten or more times. This sample also contains other DNA sequences that code for the same CDR3. The V and J genes are TRBV5-1 and TRBJ2-5; TRBD1 agrees at 7 bases. Trimming took 3 bases from V and 1 from J; bases not matched to a gene: 3. The CDR3 consists of 14 residues. CDR1 SGHRS and CDR2 YFSETQ come from the germline V gene. The CDR3 coding sequence is TGCGCCAGCAGCTACCGGACAGGCCAAGAGACCCAGTACTTC. Encoded protein: CASSYRTGQETQYF.

Ten or more counts support this clone. The chain links TRBV10-3 to TRBJ1-5, with D unresolved. The CDR3 extends over 15 amino acids. Deletions cut 2 bases from V and 4 bases from J, with 12 bases between. The germline CDR1 and CDR2 sequences are ENHRY and SYGVKD. CDR3 in DNA: TGTGCCATCAGTGAGGGCGAAGGGCGGAATCAGCCCCAGCATTTT. Translating gives CAISEGEGRNQPQHF.

With respect to this clone: It may be a read error: a sequence one base away is much more abundant. A read error is likely, as this CDR3 ends without the conserved phenylalanine or tryptophan. The DNA is omitted, as the CDR3 cannot be located on it reliably, and the CDR3 follows TCRdb's listing. The V gene is TRBV7-2, the J gene TRBJ1-4; TRBD1, the table's D call, lacks a check against the DNA. Including both end residues, the CDR3 is 9 amino acids long. Germline CDR1 SGHTA, CDR2 FQGNSA. The CDR3 is CASSLIPQG.

At least ten counts were recorded for this clone. The chain combines TRBV6-1 with TRBJ1-2, with D maybe TRBD1 (5 bases). CDR3 length: 14 amino acids. Trimming removed 4 bases from V and 2 bases from J, with 11 bases in between. Germline V lookup: CDR1 MNHNS, CDR2 SASEGT. The CDR3 coding sequence is TGTGCCAGCAGTGCAACAGGCTTAAACTATGGCTACACCTTC. This encodes CASSATGLNYGYTF.

This clone was recorded many times. The chain has TRBV7-3 and TRBJ1-6; no reliable D call. The germline V gene has CDR1 SGHTA and CDR2 FQGTGA. This CDR3 spans 17 amino acids. V was trimmed by 4 bases and J by 10 bases, leaving 23 bases between them. The CDR3 nucleotides read TGTGCCAGCAGCTCCACCCCTCGGGGAGGTTTGGGCTCACCCCTCCACTTT. As protein: CASSSTPRGGLGSPLHF.

This chain connects TRBV6-5 to TRBJ1-3; D possibly corresponds to TRBD1 (6 bases). V was shortened by 4 bases and J by 8 bases, with 18 bases between the two germline ends. Germline V CDR1 and CDR2: MNHEY, SVGAGI. The CDR3 consists of 15 residues. CDR3: CASSCRGQGWDTIYF. As DNA, the CDR3 is TGTGCCAGCAGTTGCCGGGGACAAGGTTGGGACACCATATATTTT.

The table lists this clone with many counts. The chain carries TRBV19 and TRBJ2-2, with no clear D. CDR3 length: 16 amino acids. Trimming pared 1 base from V and 6 bases from J, leaving 15 bases between. CDR1 is LNHDA, CDR2 SQIVND, per germline (reference sequence). CDR3 sequence: CASSIGQTLKSGELFF. As DNA, the CDR3 is TGTGCCAGTAGTATAGGCCAGACCCTAAAGTCCGGGGAGCTGTTTTTT.

This clone was seen ten or more times. The chain carries TRBV30 and TRBJ2-7; 10 positions match TRBD1. With V trimmed by 5 bases and J by 4 bases, 8 bases remained unmatched. CDR3 length: 14 residues. Germline loops: CDR1 GTSNPN, CDR2 SVGIG (reference sequence). CDR3 DNA sequence: TGTGCCTGGGGTCGCCCGGGACAGGGGTACGAGCAGTACTTC. Translation gives CAWGRPGQGYEQYF.

This clone has a count of ten or more. This sequence joins TRBV28 and TRBJ2-6, with D hard to call. V lost 10 bases and J lost 1, with 5 bases in between. The CDR3 loop spans 12 amino acids. CDR1 is MDHEN, CDR2 SYDVKM, per germline. The CDR3 DNA is TGTGCCACCGAATCTGGGGCCAACGTCCTGACTTTC. It specifies CATESGANVLTF.

This clone was picked up many times. The chain has TRBV4-1 and TRBJ2-7; tentatively, D is TRBD1 (6 bases). V lost 5 bases and J 3 bases, leaving 11 bases between the germline ends. CDR1 MGHRA and CDR2 YSYEKL come from the germline V gene. The CDR3 has 13 residues. The CDR3 DNA is TGCGCCAGCAGCGAGACAGGTTTCTACGAGCAGTACTTC. Amino acid sequence: CASSETGFYEQYF.